The sequence of this T cell receptor (beta chain) was determined in a study of blood T cell repertoires in COVID-19. Produced via immunoSEQ multiplex PCR; TCRdb's table is partial and in-frame only. The sample shows about 240,000 clones, around 88% of them seen only once. Looked up from germline, CDR1 is MDHEN and CDR2 is SYDVKM. The germline V and J ends were trimmed by 11 bases and 7 bases, with 17 bases remaining between them. CDR3 length: 13 amino acids. The V call is TRBV28, the J call TRBJ2-2; perhaps TRBD2 as D (7 bases). What was sequenced was PBMCs or T cells enriched from blood (not recorded which). This clonotype was sampled from a woman aged 25 to 39 who had recovered from COVID-19. For the CDR3, the DNA is TGTGCCTCCCTGGGGGGGGCTAGCGGGGAGCTGTTTTTT. It encodes CASLGGASGELFF.